This TCR beta chain was observed in a study of shared clonotypes between healthy human individuals. Produced via immunoSEQ multiplex PCR; TCRdb's table is partial and in-frame only. Among some 1 million clones listed, about 70% were seen once. Germline V lookup: CDR1 MNHEY, CDR2 SMNVEV (reference sequence). The CDR3 length is 15 residues. Germline trimming cut 4 bases from V and 0 bases from J; bases unmatched to any gene: 4. The chain combines TRBV27 with TRBJ2-3; 7 nucleotides agree with TRBD2. The TCR comes from a man aged 18 to 29 in good health. Sequenced input: memory CD4+ T cells sorted from blood. Noted subset: CD45RA-negative fraction. The CDR3 spells CASSSRGTSTDTQYF. The CDR3 DNA follows: TGTGCCAGCAGTTCGCGGGGGACTAGCACAGATACGCAGTATTTT.